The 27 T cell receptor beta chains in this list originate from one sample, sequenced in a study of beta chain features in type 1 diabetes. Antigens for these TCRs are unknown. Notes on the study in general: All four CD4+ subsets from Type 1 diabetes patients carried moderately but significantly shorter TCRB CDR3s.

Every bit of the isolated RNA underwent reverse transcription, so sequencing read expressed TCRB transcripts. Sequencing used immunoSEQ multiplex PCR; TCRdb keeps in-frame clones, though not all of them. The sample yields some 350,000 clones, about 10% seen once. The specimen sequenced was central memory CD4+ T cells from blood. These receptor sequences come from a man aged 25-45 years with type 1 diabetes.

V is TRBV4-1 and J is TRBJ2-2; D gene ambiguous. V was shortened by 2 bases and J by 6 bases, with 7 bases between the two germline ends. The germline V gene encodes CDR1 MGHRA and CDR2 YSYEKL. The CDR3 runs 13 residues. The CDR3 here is CASSQFRAGELFF. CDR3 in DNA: TGCGCCAGCAGCCAATTCCGGGCCGGGGAGCTGTTTTTT.

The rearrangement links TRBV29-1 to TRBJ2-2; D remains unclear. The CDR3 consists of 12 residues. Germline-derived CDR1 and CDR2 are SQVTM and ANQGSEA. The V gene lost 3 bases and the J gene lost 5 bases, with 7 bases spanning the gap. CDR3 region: CSVDITTGELFF. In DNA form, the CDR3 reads TGCAGCGTTGATATTACAACCGGGGAGCTGTTTTTT.

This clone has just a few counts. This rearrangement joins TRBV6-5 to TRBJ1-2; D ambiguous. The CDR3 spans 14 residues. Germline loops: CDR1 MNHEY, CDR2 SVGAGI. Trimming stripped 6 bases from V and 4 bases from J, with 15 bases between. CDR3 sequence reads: CASRAPTGGYGYTF. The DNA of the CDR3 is TGTGCCAGCAGAGCCCCGACGGGCGGCTATGGCTACACCTTC.

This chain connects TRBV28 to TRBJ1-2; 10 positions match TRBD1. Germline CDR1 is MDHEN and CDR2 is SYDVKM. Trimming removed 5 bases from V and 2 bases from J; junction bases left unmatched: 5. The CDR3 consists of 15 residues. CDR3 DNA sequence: TGTGCCAGCAGTCCTGACAGGGGGCGGAACTATGGCTACACCTTC. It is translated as CASSPDRGRNYGYTF.

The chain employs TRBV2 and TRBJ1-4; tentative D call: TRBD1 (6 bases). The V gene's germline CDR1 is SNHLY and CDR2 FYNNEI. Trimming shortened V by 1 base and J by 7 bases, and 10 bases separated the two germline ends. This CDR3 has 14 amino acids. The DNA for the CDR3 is TGTGCCAGCAGTGAAGTGGGGGCGGGTGAAAAACTGTTTTTT. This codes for CASSEVGAGEKLFF.

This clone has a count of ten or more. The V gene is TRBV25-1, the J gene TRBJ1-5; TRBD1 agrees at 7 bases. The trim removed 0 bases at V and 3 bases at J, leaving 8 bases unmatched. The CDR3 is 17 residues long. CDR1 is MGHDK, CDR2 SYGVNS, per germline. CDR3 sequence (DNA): TGTGCCAGCAGTGAATATACAGGGGAGATTGACAATCAGCCCCAGCATTTT. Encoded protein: CASSEYTGEIDNQPQHF.

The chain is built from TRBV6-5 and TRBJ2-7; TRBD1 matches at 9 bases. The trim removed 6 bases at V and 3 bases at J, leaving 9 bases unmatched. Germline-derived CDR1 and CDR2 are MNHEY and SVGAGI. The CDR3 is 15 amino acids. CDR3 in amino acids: CASSRTPGQGYEQYF. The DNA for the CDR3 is TGTGCCAGCAGCCGCACTCCGGGACAGGGCTACGAGCAGTACTTC.

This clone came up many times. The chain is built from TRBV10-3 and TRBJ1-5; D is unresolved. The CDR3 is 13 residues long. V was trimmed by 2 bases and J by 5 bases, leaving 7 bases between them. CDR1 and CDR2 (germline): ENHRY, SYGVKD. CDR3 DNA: TGTGCCATCAGTGAGAACACCTATCAGCCCCAGCATTTT. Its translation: CAISENTYQPQHF.

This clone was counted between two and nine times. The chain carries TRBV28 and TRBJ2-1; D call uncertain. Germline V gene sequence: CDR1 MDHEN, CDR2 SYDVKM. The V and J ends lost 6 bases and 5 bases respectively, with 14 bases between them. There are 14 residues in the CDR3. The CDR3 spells CASRPRPTDNEQFF. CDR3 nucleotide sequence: TGTGCCAGCAGACCTAGGCCAACGGACAATGAGCAGTTCTTC.

CDR3 in amino acids: CASSLGTGTREQYF. The CDR3, as DNA: TGTGCCAGCAGCTTAGGGACAGGAACGCGGGAGCAGTACTTC. The chain is built from TRBV11-2 and TRBJ2-7, with 7 bases that match TRBD1. This CDR3 spans 14 amino acids. Germline V lookup: CDR1 SGHAT, CDR2 FQNNGV. Trimming took 1 base from V and 7 from J; bases not matched to a gene: 7.

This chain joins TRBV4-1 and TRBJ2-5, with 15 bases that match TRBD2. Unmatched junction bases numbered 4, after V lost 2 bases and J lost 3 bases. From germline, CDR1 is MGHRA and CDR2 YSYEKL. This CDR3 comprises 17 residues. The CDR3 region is CASSQPGLAGGKETQYF. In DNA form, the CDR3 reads TGCGCCAGCAGCCAACCGGGACTAGCGGGAGGTAAAGAGACCCAGTACTTC.

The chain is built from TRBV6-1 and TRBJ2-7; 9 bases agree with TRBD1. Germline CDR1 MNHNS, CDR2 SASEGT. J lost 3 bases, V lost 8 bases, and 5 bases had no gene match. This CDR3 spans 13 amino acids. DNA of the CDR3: TGTGCCAGCGGCAGACAGGGGGGCTACGAGCAGTACTTC. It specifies CASGRQGGYEQYF.

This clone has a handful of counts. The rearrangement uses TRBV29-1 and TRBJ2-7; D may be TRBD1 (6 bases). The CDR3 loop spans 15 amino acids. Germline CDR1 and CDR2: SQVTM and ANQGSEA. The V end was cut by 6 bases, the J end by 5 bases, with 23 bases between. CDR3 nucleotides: TGCAGCGTGGACGCCTTATCTACAGGGAGCAACGAGCAGTACTTC. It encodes CSVDALSTGSNEQYF.

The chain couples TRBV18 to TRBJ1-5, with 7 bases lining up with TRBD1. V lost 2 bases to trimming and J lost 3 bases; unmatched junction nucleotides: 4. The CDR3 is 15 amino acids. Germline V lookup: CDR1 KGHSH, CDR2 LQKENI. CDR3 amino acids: CASSPGTVFNQPQHF. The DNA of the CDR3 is TGTGCCAGCTCACCAGGGACAGTTTTCAATCAGCCCCAGCATTTT.

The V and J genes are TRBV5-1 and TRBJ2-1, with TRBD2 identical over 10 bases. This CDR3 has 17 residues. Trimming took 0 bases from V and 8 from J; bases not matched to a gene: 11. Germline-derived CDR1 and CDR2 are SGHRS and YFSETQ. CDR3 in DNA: TGCGCCAGCAGCTTGGCCAAAGCGGGAGGGCCTAGTCATGAGCAGTTCTTC. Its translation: CASSLAKAGGPSHEQFF.

The CDR3 DNA is TGTGCCAGCAGCCGGAGCTCTGGAAACACCATATATTTT. Translating it yields CASSRSSGNTIYF. The chain couples TRBV25-1 to TRBJ1-3, with no clear D. Deletions cut 6 bases from V and 0 bases from J, with 6 bases between. Germline CDR1 reads MGHDK; CDR2 reads SYGVNS. CDR3 length equals 13 residues.

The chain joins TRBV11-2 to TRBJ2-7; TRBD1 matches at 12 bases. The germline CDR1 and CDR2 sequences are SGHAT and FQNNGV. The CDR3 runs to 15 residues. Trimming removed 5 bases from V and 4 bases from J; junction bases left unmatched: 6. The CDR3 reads CASSQGQGAPYEQYF. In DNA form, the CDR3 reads TGTGCCAGCAGCCAGGGACAGGGGGCGCCTTACGAGCAGTACTTC. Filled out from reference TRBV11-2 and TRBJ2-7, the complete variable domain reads EAGVAQSPRYKIIEKRQSVAFWCNPISGHATLYWYQQILGQGPKLLIQFQNNGVVDDSQLPKDRFSAERLKGVDSTLKIQPAKLEDSAVYLCASSQGQGAPYEQYFGPGTRLTVT.

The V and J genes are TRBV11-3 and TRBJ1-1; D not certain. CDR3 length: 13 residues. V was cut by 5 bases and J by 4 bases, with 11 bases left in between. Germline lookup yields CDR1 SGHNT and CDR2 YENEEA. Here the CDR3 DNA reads TGTGCCAGCAGCCCGACGGGCGGCACTGAAGCTTTCTTT. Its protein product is CASSPTGGTEAFF.

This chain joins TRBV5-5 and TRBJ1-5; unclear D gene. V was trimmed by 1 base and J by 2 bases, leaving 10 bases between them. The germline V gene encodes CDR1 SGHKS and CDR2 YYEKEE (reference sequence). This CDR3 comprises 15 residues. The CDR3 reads CASSLKAGGNQPQHF. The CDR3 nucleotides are TGTGCCAGCAGCTTGAAAGCGGGTGGCAATCAGCCCCAGCATTTT.

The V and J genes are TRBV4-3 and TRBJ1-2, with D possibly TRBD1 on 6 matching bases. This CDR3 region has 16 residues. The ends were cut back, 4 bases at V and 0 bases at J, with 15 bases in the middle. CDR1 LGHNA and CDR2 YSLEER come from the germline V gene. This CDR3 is CASSPQGGVANYGYTF. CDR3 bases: TGCGCCAGCAGCCCTCAAGGGGGGGTGGCTAACTATGGCTACACCTTC.

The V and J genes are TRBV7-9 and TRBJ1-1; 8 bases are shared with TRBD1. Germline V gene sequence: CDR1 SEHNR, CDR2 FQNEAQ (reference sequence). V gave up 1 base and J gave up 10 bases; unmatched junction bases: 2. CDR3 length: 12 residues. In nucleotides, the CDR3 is TGTGCCAGCAGCTTAGAGGGGACAGGAGCTTTCTTT. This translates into CASSLEGTGAFF.

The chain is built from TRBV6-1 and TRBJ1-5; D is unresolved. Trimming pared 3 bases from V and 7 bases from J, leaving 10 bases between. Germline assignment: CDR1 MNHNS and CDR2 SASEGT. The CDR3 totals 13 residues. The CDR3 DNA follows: TGTGCCAGCAGTGAGGTCCTGGGCCAGCCCCAGCATTTT. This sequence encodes CASSEVLGQPQHF.

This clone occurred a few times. As DNA, the CDR3 is TGTGCCAGCAGCAAAGGGACTAGCGGGGCCGAAGGGTTGCCGGGCTACGAGCAGTACTTC. As protein: CASSKGTSGAEGLPGYEQYF. The chain has TRBV21-1 and TRBJ2-7; TRBD2 was called by the table and not checked on the DNA. TRBV21-1 is shown as a pseudogene. The CDR3 is made up of 20 amino acids.

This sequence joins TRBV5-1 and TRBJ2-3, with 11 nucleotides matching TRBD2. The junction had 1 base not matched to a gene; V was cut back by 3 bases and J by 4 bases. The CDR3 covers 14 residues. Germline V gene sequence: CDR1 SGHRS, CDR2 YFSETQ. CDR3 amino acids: CASSSSGRSDTQYF. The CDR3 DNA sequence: TGCGCCAGCAGCTCTAGCGGGAGGTCAGATACGCAGTATTTT.

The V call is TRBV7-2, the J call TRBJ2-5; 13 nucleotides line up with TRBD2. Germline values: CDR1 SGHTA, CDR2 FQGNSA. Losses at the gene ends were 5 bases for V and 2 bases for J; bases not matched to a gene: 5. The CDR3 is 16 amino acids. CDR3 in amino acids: CASSLPGLAGQETQYF. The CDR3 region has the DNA TGTGCCAGCAGCCTACCGGGACTAGCGGGACAAGAGACCCAGTACTTC.

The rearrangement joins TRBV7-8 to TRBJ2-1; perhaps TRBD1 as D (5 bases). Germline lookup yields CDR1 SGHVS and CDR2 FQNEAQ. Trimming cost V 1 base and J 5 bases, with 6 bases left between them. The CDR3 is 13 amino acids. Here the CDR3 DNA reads TGTGCCAGCAGCTTAGGGGGCCACAATGAGCAGTTCTTC. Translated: CASSLGGHNEQFF.

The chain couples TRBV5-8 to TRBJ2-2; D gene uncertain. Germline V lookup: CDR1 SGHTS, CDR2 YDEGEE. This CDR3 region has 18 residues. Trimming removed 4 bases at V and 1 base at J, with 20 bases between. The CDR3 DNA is TGTGCCAGCAGCGGACCTTTCGGACGCAATGAGAACACCGGGGAGCTGTTTTTT. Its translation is CASSGPFGRNENTGELFF.